The source of this TCR beta chain is a study of beta chain features in type 1 diabetes. The germline V and J ends were trimmed by 0 bases and 1 base, with 15 bases remaining between them. The CDR3 covers 17 residues. CDR1 is LGHNA, CDR2 YNFKEQ, per germline. One heparinised draw, averaging approximately 120 mL, was taken per donor. The isolated RNA, all of it, was reverse transcribed, so expressed TCRB transcripts were what got sequenced. Sequencing of naive, central memory and regulatory T cell samples gave an average of around 3.6 million reads. The data were produced by immunoSEQ multiplex PCR, yet TCRdb's version contains in-frame clones alone and is incomplete. Of roughly 500,000 clones in the sample, 30% were seen once.

The chain carries TRBV4-2 and TRBJ2-5; D possibly corresponds to TRBD1 (5 bases). The source material was naive CD4+ T cells from blood. This receptor was identified in a man aged 18 to 30 in good health. CDR3 protein: CASSQDQGRLVQETQYF. In DNA, the CDR3 is TGTGCCAGCAGCCAAGATCAGGGCCGTCTCGTCCAAGAGACCCAGTACTTC.